Following are 23 T cell receptor beta chains from one sample sequenced in a study of T-cell reconstitution after alpha-beta-depleted transplantation in children. This sample's TCRbeta library carried unique molecular identifier barcodes. TCRdb redid the calling of the PCR reads with MiXCR, one entry per CDR3 protein. The sample holds under 850,000 distinct CDR3 sequences, about an eighth seen once. Source: PBMCs, taken before TCRalphabeta/CD19-depleted stem cell transplant. These TCRs come from a girl aged 2 to 10 with congenital amegakaryocytic thrombocytopenia, due to receive a stem cell transplant.

V gene TRBV20-1 combines with J gene TRBJ2-1; D remains unclear. This CDR3 is built from 15 residues. V was cut by 5 bases and J by 8 bases, with 22 bases left in between. Germline CDR1 DFQATT, CDR2 SNEGSKA (reference sequence). This chain's CDR3 is CSAQGRVAGYHEQFF. CDR3 coding DNA: TGCAGTGCTCAAGGTCGGGTAGCCGGATACCATGAGCAGTTCTTC.

The chain employs TRBV9 and TRBJ2-1; 12 bases are a match to TRBD2. The CDR3 extends over 19 amino acids. Germline V gene data show CDR1 as SGDLS and CDR2 as YYNGEE. V shed 4 bases, J shed 8 bases, and the junction held 19 bases outside the gene matches. CDR3: CASSPKGLAGGPHQYEQFF. DNA for the CDR3: TGTGCCAGCAGCCCCAAGGGGCTAGCGGGAGGGCCACATCAATATGAGCAGTTCTTC.

In its sample, this clonotype was seen a few times. The V call is TRBV5-1, the J call TRBJ2-1; D is ambiguous. V gave up 5 bases and J gave up 5 bases, with 14 bases separating them. Germline V gene data show CDR1 as SGHRS and CDR2 as YFSETQ. The CDR3 extends over 14 amino acids. Here the CDR3 DNA reads TGCGCCAGCAGTTTAAGCTCCCGAGACAATGAGCAGTTCTTC. It translates to CASSLSSRDNEQFF. The variable domain in full, completed from reference TRBV5-1 and TRBJ2-1, reads KAGVTQTPRYLIKTRGQQVTLSCSPISGHRSVSWYQQTPGQGLQFLFEYFSETQRNKGNFPGRFSGRQFSNSRSEMNVSTLELGDSALYLCASSLSSRDNEQFFGPGTRLTVL.

V gene TRBV3-1 combines with J gene TRBJ2-5; 10 bases line up with TRBD2. CDR3 length: 15 amino acids. Trimming removed 1 base from V and 4 bases from J; junction bases left unmatched: 3. CDR1 and CDR2 (germline): LGHDT, YNNKEL (reference sequence). CDR3 protein: CASSQASGRGETQYF. DNA of the CDR3: TGTGCCAGCAGCCAAGCTAGCGGGAGAGGAGAGACCCAGTACTTC.

This clonotype was counted at least ten times. This chain joins TRBV12-3 or TRBV12-4 and TRBJ1-4; TRBD1 is a possible D gene (5 bases). The CDR3 extends over 14 amino acids. Trimming shortened V by 5 bases and J by 1 base, and 8 bases separated the two germline ends. The chain's CDR3 is CASSQGGTNEKLFF. For the CDR3, the DNA is TGTGCCAGCAGTCAGGGAGGAACTAATGAAAAACTGTTTTTT.

The chain combines TRBV5-1 with TRBJ2-1; the match to TRBD2 covers 11 bases. CDR3 length: 17 amino acids. J gave up 5 bases and V 6 bases, and 13 bases lay outside the gene matches. Germline V gives CDR1 SGHRS, CDR2 YFSETQ. This CDR3 reads CASTRGWGTSGNNEQFF. Here the CDR3 DNA reads TGCGCCAGCACTAGAGGCTGGGGGACTAGCGGAAACAATGAGCAGTTCTTC.

The chain combines TRBV5-1 with TRBJ2-7, with D maybe TRBD1 (6 bases). V gave up 4 bases and J gave up 1 base, with 18 bases separating them. The CDR3 covers 16 residues. Germline CDR1 is SGHRS and CDR2 is YFSETQ. CDR3 bases: TGCGCCAGCAGCAGACCAAGGACAGACAATTCCTACGAGCAGTACTTC. The encoded protein is CASSRPRTDNSYEQYF.

The chain recombines TRBV7-9 with TRBJ2-1; no firm D call. Germline assignment: CDR1 SEHNR and CDR2 FQNEAQ (reference sequence). Between the trimmed V and J ends, which lost 8 bases and 3 bases, there was a span of 17 bases. This CDR3 has 15 residues. For the CDR3, the DNA is TGTGCCAGCGTTCTAGAGGCTCCCAGCTACAATGAGCAGTTCTTC. This gives the protein CASVLEAPSYNEQFF.

This clonotype was seen at least ten times. V gene TRBV5-1 combines with J gene TRBJ2-1; D uncertain. The CDR3 contains 16 residues. Trimming cost V 0 bases and J 0 bases, with 10 bases left between them. Looked up from germline, CDR1 is SGHRS and CDR2 is YFSETQ. The CDR3 DNA reads as TGCGCCAGCAGCTTGGAGTTTGGTAGCTCCTACAATGAGCAGTTCTTC. Its protein is CASSLEFGSSYNEQFF.

This clonotype was seen many times. For the CDR3, the DNA is TGTGCCAGCAGGCGGCTAGCGGGCGGCTATGAGCAGTTCTTC. Translating it yields CASRRLAGGYEQFF. This rearrangement joins TRBV12-3 or TRBV12-4 to TRBJ2-1; 8 bases agree with TRBD2. CDR3 length: 14 amino acids. J lost 8 bases, V lost 6 bases, and 9 bases had no gene match.

This clonotype was counted at least ten times. This chain connects TRBV6-5 to TRBJ1-5; D gene ambiguous. Trimming left V 7 bases short and J 4 bases short, with 11 bases between. The CDR3 has 13 residues. Germline assignment: CDR1 MNHEY and CDR2 SVGAGI. DNA for the CDR3: TGTGCCAGCAATTTGAGGGATAATCAGCCCCAGCATTTT. Translating it yields CASNLRDNQPQHF.

Ten or more counts support this clonotype. The rearrangement joins TRBV6-1 to TRBJ1-6, with no clear D. This CDR3 is 15 amino acids long. V lost 8 bases, J lost 7 bases, and 18 bases lay in between. Germline-derived CDR1 and CDR2 are MNHNS and SASEGT. CDR3 sequence: CASAVSSNRNSPLHF. The CDR3 region has the DNA TGTGCCAGCGCGGTTAGCTCTAACCGGAATTCACCCCTCCACTTT.

This clonotype appeared many times. The genes are TRBV20-1 and TRBJ2-5; TRBD2 is a possible D gene (6 bases). Germline V gene lookup returns CDR1 DFQATT and CDR2 SNEGSKA (reference sequence). The CDR3 loop spans 14 amino acids. The V end was cut by 5 bases, the J end by 5 bases, with 18 bases between. CDR3 residues: CSARYSGRMETQYF. CDR3 nucleotide sequence: TGCAGTGCTCGTTATTCAGGGAGGATGGAGACCCAGTACTTC.

Of note for this clonotype: An end of the junction differs from the germline gene, which may be a read error. The V gene is TRBV20-1, the J gene TRBJ1-2; D might be TRBD1 (6 bases). The CDR3 consists of 13 residues. CDR1 and CDR2 (germline): DFQATT, SNEGSKA (reference sequence). As DNA, the CDR3 is TGCAGTCCTAGGGACATCGATAACTATGGCTACACCTTC. Amino acids: CSPRDIDNYGYTF.

This clonotype has at least ten counts. V and J are TRBV5-1 and TRBJ2-1; 10 positions match TRBD2. The CDR3 is made up of 17 amino acids. The V and J ends lost 4 bases and 4 bases, in that order; junction bases with no gene match: 11. Germline assignment: CDR1 SGHRS and CDR2 YFSETQ. In nucleotides, the CDR3 is TGCGCCAGCAGCCCCAAAGAAGGACTAGCGGCTTACAATGAGCAGTTCTTC. Protein sequence: CASSPKEGLAAYNEQFF.

The table lists this clonotype with many counts. The chain uses TRBV7-6 and TRBJ2-7; D is perhaps TRBD2 (6 bases). Germline V gives CDR1 SGHVS, CDR2 FNYEAQ. Trimming left V 8 bases short and J 3 bases short, with 35 bases between. The CDR3 length is 20 residues. The CDR3 DNA sequence: TGTGCCAGCGGTCAAGAAGCGGGTACTACCTATTCTGGGATTGGCTACGAGCAGTACTTC. Its translation: CASGQEAGTTYSGIGYEQYF. Combining the CDR3 with reference TRBV7-6 and TRBJ2-7 gives the whole variable domain GAGVSQSPRYKVTKRGQDVALRCDPISGHVSLYWYRQALGQGPEFLTYFNYEAQQDKSGLPNDRFSAERPEGSISTLTIQRTEQRDSAMYRCASGQEAGTTYSGIGYEQYFGPGTRLTVT.

The table lists this clonotype with a few counts. The chain combines TRBV20-1 with TRBJ2-7; 8 bases align to TRBD2. Germline CDR1 is DFQATT and CDR2 is SNEGSKA (reference sequence). The J segment lost 5 bases and the V segment lost 3 bases, leaving 9 bases of the junction unmatched. The CDR3 sequence is 14 residues long. The chain's CDR3 is CSASPGGRIHEQYF. DNA for the CDR3: TGCAGTGCTAGCCCGGGCGGGAGGATCCACGAGCAGTACTTC.

This clonotype was found a few times. This chain joins TRBV6-1 and TRBJ2-3, with a tentative D call TRBD2 (5 bases). Germline V gives CDR1 MNHNS, CDR2 SASEGT. CDR3 length: 15 residues. Deletions cut 7 bases from V and 3 bases from J, with 17 bases between. CDR3 nucleotides: TGTGCCAGCAACCAGCGGAGTATGGGAACAGATACGCAGTATTTT. Translating gives CASNQRSMGTDTQYF.

V and J are TRBV11-1 and TRBJ2-1; TRBD1 agrees at 9 bases. The trim removed 0 bases at V and 2 bases at J, leaving 11 bases unmatched. Germline V gives CDR1 SGHAT, CDR2 FQDESV (reference sequence). The CDR3 spans 19 residues. The CDR3 sequence: CASSLALADRGKTYNEQFF. For the CDR3, the DNA is TGTGCCAGCAGCTTAGCGCTCGCCGACAGGGGGAAAACCTACAATGAGCAGTTCTTC.

In its sample, this clonotype was seen many times. The chain employs TRBV5-6 and TRBJ2-3; 7 positions agree with TRBD2. The CDR3 spans 18 residues. Germline V gene data show CDR1 as SGHDT and CDR2 as YYEEEE. Losses at the gene ends were 3 bases for V and 0 bases for J; bases not matched to a gene: 13. The CDR3 nucleotides are TGTGCCAGCAGCTCTCAGCTAGCGGTCCCAACTAGCACAGATACGCAGTATTTT. Translation gives CASSSQLAVPTSTDTQYF.

This clonotype was observed many times. The chain couples TRBV20-1 to TRBJ2-4; D possibly corresponds to TRBD2 (6 bases). V gave up 1 base and J gave up 9 bases, with 13 bases separating them. CDR1 is DFQATT and CDR2 is SNEGSKA in the germline V gene (reference sequence). The CDR3 runs 13 residues. The CDR3 sequence is CSARVASASIQYF. CDR3 DNA sequence: TGCAGTGCTAGAGTGGCTAGCGCATCCATTCAGTACTTC.

This clonotype was observed at least ten times. Here the CDR3 reads CASSQGRFGVQGGTDTQYF. The CDR3 DNA sequence: TGTGCCAGCAGCCAAGGCCGGTTCGGGGTCCAAGGGGGCACAGATACGCAGTATTTT. The chain is built from TRBV4-2 and TRBJ2-3; the D gene could be TRBD1 or TRBD2 (5 bases each). Germline assignment: CDR1 LGHNA and CDR2 YNFKEQ. The CDR3 extends over 19 amino acids. V was trimmed by 1 base and J by 1 base, leaving 21 bases between them.

This clonotype showed up many times. This rearrangement joins TRBV5-1 to TRBJ2-2; 9 bases fit TRBD2. Losses at the gene ends were 4 bases for V and 5 bases for J; bases not matched to a gene: 9. The germline CDR1 and CDR2 sequences are SGHRS and YFSETQ. The CDR3 contains 16 residues. CDR3 sequence: CASSPRTSAKTGELFF. The CDR3 coding sequence is TGCGCCAGCAGCCCTCGGACTAGCGCCAAAACCGGGGAGCTGTTTTTT.